These 28 T cell receptor beta chains were all obtained from the same sample, sequenced in a study of T cells in Graves' hyperthyroidism and ophthalmopathy. The investigators amplified TCR beta CDR3 regions from RNA transcripts. Using the HTBI primer set, a first-round RT-PCR was run on the TCR CDR3. TCRdb processed the multiplex PCR reads anew with MiXCR; each CDR3 protein has one entry. The sample consists of about 480,000 distinct CDR3 sequences, approximately 15% of them appearing once. Sequences were obtained from blood. The receptors shown here come from a woman aged 18 to 35 with Graves' hyperthyroidism.

This clonotype showed up many times. The chain carries TRBV14 and TRBJ2-7; no clear D. Germline V lookup: CDR1 SGHDN, CDR2 FVKESK. The CDR3 covers 13 residues. Trimming took 0 bases from V and 5 from J, leaving 8 bases between them. The CDR3 is CASSQDRWDEQYF. CDR3 in DNA: TGTGCCAGCAGCCAAGACAGGTGGGACGAGCAGTACTTC.

This clonotype has a count of ten or more. This chain joins TRBV6-2 or TRBV6-3 and TRBJ1-1; TRBD1 is a possible D gene (6 bases). CDR3 length: 12 amino acids. Deletions cut 0 bases from V and 12 bases from J, with 11 bases between. The germline CDR1 and CDR2 sequences are MNHEY and SVGEGT. This CDR3 is CASSYSDRNTFF. The CDR3 nucleotides are TGTGCCAGCAGTTACTCCGACAGGAACACTTTCTTT.

There are many counts of this clonotype. The chain has TRBV19 and TRBJ2-7; no definite D call. V was pared by 5 bases and J by 0 bases, with 17 bases between. The CDR3 totals 16 residues. Germline CDR1 LNHDA, CDR2 SQIVND (reference sequence). CDR3 DNA sequence: TGTGCCAGTAGTCCTAGTACCAACGCCCGCTCCTACGAGCAGTACTTC. It encodes CASSPSTNARSYEQYF.

This chain connects TRBV6-1 to TRBJ2-7; a possible D gene is TRBD2 (5 bases). With 11 bases removed from V and 7 bases from J, the gap between germline ends came to 15 bases. Looked up from germline, CDR1 is MNHNS and CDR2 is SASEGT. CDR3 length equals 11 residues. The CDR3 DNA is TGTGCCCCATCGGAGCCGGGAGAGCAGTACGTC. It codes for CAPSEPGEQYV.

This clonotype turned up a few times. The rearrangement uses TRBV4-1 and TRBJ2-5; TRBD2 aligns across 9 bases. The CDR3 is made up of 15 amino acids. Germline V CDR1 and CDR2: MGHRA, YSYEKL. V lost 2 bases to trimming and J lost 5 bases; unmatched junction nucleotides: 6. The CDR3 sequence: CASSQRLAGAETQYF. The CDR3 DNA follows: TGCGCCAGCAGCCAAAGGTTAGCGGGAGCGGAGACCCAGTACTTC.

The chain joins TRBV7-7 to TRBJ2-5; D call uncertain. This CDR3 spans 13 amino acids. V lost 5 bases and J lost 5, with 12 bases in between. The germline V gene encodes CDR1 SSHAT and CDR2 FNYEAQ (reference sequence). In DNA form, the CDR3 reads TGTGCCAGCAGCCGGGTGTTGGGGGAGACCCAGTACTTC. It encodes CASSRVLGETQYF.

At least ten counts were recorded for this clonotype. The chain uses TRBV2 and TRBJ2-2, with 8 bases matching TRBD2. V lost 8 bases and J lost 1; bases outside the gene matches: 3. Per germline, CDR1 SNHLY and CDR2 FYNNEI. This CDR3 contains 14 residues. The CDR3 bases are TGTGCCAGCTGGGCGGGAGGGAACACCGGGGAGCTGTTTTTT. Its translation: CASWAGGNTGELFF.

This clonotype was counted at least ten times. The chain is built from TRBV27 and TRBJ1-2; 7 positions agree with TRBD1. The CDR3 is made up of 14 amino acids. The trim removed 6 bases at V and 6 bases at J, leaving 10 bases unmatched. Germline lookup yields CDR1 MNHEY and CDR2 SMNVEV (reference sequence). The chain's CDR3 is CASRSPDRRDGYTF. The CDR3 nucleotides are TGTGCCAGCAGGAGCCCGGACAGGCGGGATGGCTACACCTTC.

The chain has TRBV19 and TRBJ2-3; 9 positions match TRBD1. V shed 5 bases and J 7 bases; nucleotides not matched to a gene: 13. The CDR3 covers 16 residues. Germline CDR1 LNHDA, CDR2 SQIVND (reference sequence). This CDR3 reads CASSGGLRTGDHTQYF. CDR3 nucleotide sequence: TGTGCCAGTAGTGGGGGATTGAGGACAGGGGATCATACGCAGTATTTT.

The CDR3: CASSPVQGAYEQYF. CDR3 nucleotide sequence: TGTGCCAGCAGCCCCGTACAGGGGGCGTACGAGCAGTACTTC. The genes are TRBV5-5 and TRBJ2-7; 9 positions match TRBD1. J lost 4 bases, V lost 4 bases, and 6 bases had no gene match. Germline V gives CDR1 SGHKS, CDR2 YYEKEE (reference sequence). The CDR3 is made up of 14 amino acids.

The chain is built from TRBV29-1 and TRBJ2-1; D is unclear. The germline V and J ends were trimmed by 0 bases and 10 bases, with 16 bases remaining between them. The V gene's germline CDR1 is SQVTM and CDR2 ANQGSEA. This CDR3 contains 14 residues. CDR3 region: CSVEEGFGLAEQFF. The CDR3 bases are TGCAGCGTTGAAGAAGGGTTCGGGTTAGCAGAGCAGTTCTTC.

This clonotype was counted ten times or more. J is TRBJ1-1 and V is TRBV6-2 or TRBV6-3; D possibly corresponds to TRBD1 (5 bases). V dropped 2 bases and J dropped 1 base, with 17 bases sitting between them. There are 17 residues in the CDR3. Germline-derived CDR1 and CDR2 are MNHEY and SVGEGT. This chain's CDR3 is CASSYPSPGRANTEAFF. CDR3 nucleotide sequence: TGTGCCAGCAGTTACCCCTCACCAGGGCGAGCGAACACTGAAGCTTTCTTT.

This clonotype was seen more than once but under ten times. The rearrangement joins TRBV20-1 to TRBJ1-4; D not resolved. Trimming removed 5 bases from V and 2 bases from J, with 9 bases in between. CDR1 is DFQATT, CDR2 SNEGSKA, per germline (reference sequence). This CDR3 is built from 13 residues. As DNA, the CDR3 is TGCAGTGCTGACCGGTGGACTAATGAAAAACTGTTTTTT. It translates to CSADRWTNEKLFF.

Ten or more counts support this clonotype. This chain connects TRBV11-3 to TRBJ2-2, with D unclear. The CDR3 sequence is 15 residues long. With 1 base removed from V and 0 bases from J, the gap between germline ends came to 6 bases. CDR1 SGHNT and CDR2 YENEEA come from the germline V gene. The CDR3 region is CASSLGIPNTGELFF. In nucleotides, the CDR3 is TGTGCCAGCAGCTTAGGCATACCGAACACCGGGGAGCTGTTTTTT. Looking up the rest from reference TRBV11-3 and TRBJ2-2 gives the full variable domain: EAGVVQSPRYKIIEKKQPVAFWCNPISGHNTLYWYLQNLGQGPELLIRYENEEAVDDSQLPKDRFSAERLKGVDSTLKIQPAELGDSAVYLCASSLGIPNTGELFFGEGSRLTVL.

This clonotype has only a few counts. The genes are TRBV19 and TRBJ2-5, with D maybe TRBD2 (5 bases). CDR1 and CDR2 (germline): LNHDA, SQIVND (reference sequence). This CDR3 region has 14 residues. The V and J ends lost 6 bases and 3 bases respectively, with 14 bases between them. The CDR3 coding sequence is TGTGCCAGTAGCGCCTTAGAGGGCAAAGAGACCCAGTACTTC. Translated, it gives CASSALEGKETQYF.

The V gene is TRBV7-8, the J gene TRBJ1-5; possibly TRBD1 for D (6 bases). The germline V and J ends were trimmed by 0 bases and 7 bases, with 16 bases remaining between them. The CDR3 covers 16 residues. Germline lookup yields CDR1 SGHVS and CDR2 FQNEAQ. The CDR3 region has the DNA TGTGCCAGCAGCTTAGCGCAAAGGGGGTACGGGCAGCCCCAGCATTTT. Protein: CASSLAQRGYGQPQHF.

This clonotype was counted many times. CDR3 region: CASSFRTGRQETQYF. The CDR3 bases are TGTGCCAGCAGCTTTCGGACAGGGAGACAAGAGACCCAGTACTTC. This chain connects TRBV14 to TRBJ2-5; 8 bases line up with TRBD1. CDR3 size: 15 residues. Trimming took 5 bases from V and 2 from J; bases not matched to a gene: 7. CDR1 SGHDN and CDR2 FVKESK come from the germline V gene.

This clonotype was counted ten times or more. The chain links TRBV15 to TRBJ2-3; D uncertain. Germline CDR1 and CDR2: LNHNV and YYDKDF (reference sequence). V dropped 4 bases and J dropped 1 base, with 12 bases sitting between them. The CDR3 has 15 amino acids. The CDR3 DNA reads TGTGCCACCAGCAAAGCCCTCAGCGGCACAGATACGCAGTATTTT. Protein: CATSKALSGTDTQYF.

Many counts were recorded for this clonotype. The V call is TRBV27, the J call TRBJ1-5, with D tentatively TRBD1 (6 bases). Trimming took off 6 bases at V and 4 bases at J, with 7 bases between the two ends. Germline lookup yields CDR1 MNHEY and CDR2 SMNVEV (reference sequence). The length of the CDR3 is 12 residues. The DNA of the CDR3 is TGTGCCAGCAGGACAGGTAATCAGCCCCAGCATTTT. Its protein product is CASRTGNQPQHF.

This clonotype was detected only a few times. This chain connects TRBV7-9 to TRBJ2-7; D ambiguous. The V end was cut by 8 bases, the J end by 7 bases, with 15 bases between. The germline V gene encodes CDR1 SEHNR and CDR2 FQNEAQ (reference sequence). The CDR3 consists of 12 residues. CDR3 sequence reads: CASSSSLGEQYF. The CDR3, as DNA: TGTGCCAGCTCCTCCTCCCTGGGGGAGCAGTACTTC.

This chain connects TRBV6-5 to TRBJ2-7, with 8 positions matching TRBD1. CDR3 length: 14 amino acids. V lost 2 bases and J lost 3; bases outside the gene matches: 3. Germline loops: CDR1 MNHEY, CDR2 SVGAGI. The CDR3 loop reads CASSYGTGNYEQYF. CDR3 DNA: TGTGCCAGCAGTTACGGGACAGGTAACTACGAGCAGTACTTC.

The chain joins TRBV7-9 to TRBJ1-4; D unresolved. This CDR3 has 15 amino acids. Germline lookup yields CDR1 SEHNR and CDR2 FQNEAQ (reference sequence). Trimming took off 3 bases at V and 5 bases at J, with 13 bases between the two ends. The CDR3 sequence: CASSFLKTGNEKLFF. CDR3 sequence (DNA): TGTGCCAGCAGCTTTTTAAAGACCGGGAATGAAAAACTGTTTTTT.

The chain couples TRBV27 to TRBJ1-6, with 9 bases matching TRBD1. V lost 5 bases, J lost 9 bases, and 8 bases stayed unmatched. CDR3 length: 15 amino acids. In germline, CDR1 is MNHEY, CDR2 SMNVEV (reference sequence). The CDR3 region has the DNA TGTGCCAGCAGTCCCGGGACAGGGCTTGGTTCACCCCTCCACTTT. Its translation is CASSPGTGLGSPLHF.

The table lists this clonotype with many counts. The genes are TRBV20-1 and TRBJ2-7; perhaps TRBD2 as D (5 bases). Germline-derived CDR1 and CDR2 are DFQATT and SNEGSKA (reference sequence). The V end lost 0 bases, the J end lost 0 bases, and 12 bases lay between the germline ends. CDR3 length: 15 residues. CDR3 DNA: TGCAGTGCTAGAGATGGACGGGGTGGCTCCTACGAGCAGTACTTC. This translates into CSARDGRGGSYEQYF.

The rearrangement uses TRBV19 and TRBJ1-3, with D maybe TRBD1 (5 bases). From germline, CDR1 is LNHDA and CDR2 SQIVND (reference sequence). V lost 9 bases and J lost 6, with 18 bases in between. CDR3 length: 14 amino acids. In DNA, the CDR3 is TGTGCCAGCGCTGTGCCGGGAGGGGTAAACACCATATATTTT. Protein sequence: CASAVPGGVNTIYF.

This clonotype was detected many times. V usage is TRBV28 and J usage is TRBJ2-7; unclear D gene. Between the trimmed V and J ends, which lost 5 bases and 0 bases, there was a span of 8 bases. CDR1 is MDHEN and CDR2 is SYDVKM in the germline V gene. The CDR3 length is 13 residues. The CDR3 DNA reads as TGTGCCAGCAGTCTCTCTTCCTCCTACGAGCAGTACGTC. Its protein product is CASSLSSSYEQYV.

The table lists this clonotype with many counts. The rearrangement joins TRBV27 to TRBJ2-1; 8 nucleotides agree with TRBD2. CDR1 MNHEY and CDR2 SMNVEV come from the germline V gene (reference sequence). CDR3 length: 14 amino acids. V was clipped by 5 bases and J by 4 bases; unmatched bases: 4. The CDR3, as DNA: TGTGCCAGCAGTCTCCAGCGGGAGTACAATGAGCAGTTCTTC. Translation: CASSLQREYNEQFF.

This clonotype was detected many times. The chain employs TRBV2 and TRBJ2-5; 8 bases align to TRBD2. CDR3 length: 14 residues. J lost 1 base, V lost 8 bases, and 6 bases had no gene match. Germline V gives CDR1 SNHLY, CDR2 FYNNEI. The CDR3: CASDRAGGQETQYF. DNA of the CDR3: TGTGCCAGCGACCGGGCGGGGGGCCAAGAGACCCAGTACTTC.